This T cell receptor beta chain is drawn from a study of OX40 agonist ivuxolimab in advanced cancers. Looking at the study overall: Hepatocellular carcinoma, melanoma, renal cell or head and neck cancer affected the dose-escalation patients. Partial responses, seen in three patients, involved one hepatocellular carcinoma and two cutaneous melanomas.

The method was immunoSEQ multiplex PCR; TCRdb's version includes in-frame clones alone and lacks a portion of them. The profile shows about 110,000 clones, 75% to 95% of them singletons. Looked up from germline, CDR1 is SNHLY and CDR2 is FYNNEI. The germline V and J ends were trimmed by 3 bases and 8 bases, with 10 bases remaining between them. The CDR3 is made up of 12 amino acids. Sampling times: baseline, cycle 4 day 1, cycle 7 day 1. The TCR comes from an adult with an advanced solid tumor such as melanoma, head and neck, liver or kidney cancer. Sequenced here: CD4+ or CD8+ T cells sorted from blood, sampled in a trial of the OX40 agonist ivuxolimab. The chain couples TRBV2 to TRBJ1-2; D is unresolved. DNA of the CDR3: TGTGCCAGCAGTGAGTGGAGAGGGGGCTACACCTTC. Its protein is CASSEWRGGYTF. Full variable domain (rest looked up from reference TRBV2 and TRBJ1-2): EPEVTQTPSHQVTQMGQEVILRCVPISNHLYFYWYRQILGQKVEFLVSFYNNEISEKSEIFDDQFSVERPDGSNFTLKIRSTKLEDSAMYFCASSEWRGGYTFGSGTRLTVV.